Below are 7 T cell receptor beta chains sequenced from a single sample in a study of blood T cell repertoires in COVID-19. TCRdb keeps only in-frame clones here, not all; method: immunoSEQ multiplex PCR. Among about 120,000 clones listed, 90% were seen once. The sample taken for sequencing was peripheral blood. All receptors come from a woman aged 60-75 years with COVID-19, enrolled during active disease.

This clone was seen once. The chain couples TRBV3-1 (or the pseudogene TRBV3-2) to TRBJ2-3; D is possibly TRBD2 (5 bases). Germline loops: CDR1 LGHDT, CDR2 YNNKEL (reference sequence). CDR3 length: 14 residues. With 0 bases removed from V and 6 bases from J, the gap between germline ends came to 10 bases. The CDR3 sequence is CASSQDTRGDTQYF. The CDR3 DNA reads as TGTGCCAGCAGCCAAGACACCCGCGGGGATACGCAGTATTTT.

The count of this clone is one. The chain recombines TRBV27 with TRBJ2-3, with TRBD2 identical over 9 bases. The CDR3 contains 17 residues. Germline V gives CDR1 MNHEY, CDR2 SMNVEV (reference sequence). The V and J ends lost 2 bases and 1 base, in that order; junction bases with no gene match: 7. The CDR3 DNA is TGTGCCAGCAGTTTAAGGCGGGGGGGCGGGGGCACAGATACGCAGTATTTT. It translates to CASSLRRGGGGTDTQYF.

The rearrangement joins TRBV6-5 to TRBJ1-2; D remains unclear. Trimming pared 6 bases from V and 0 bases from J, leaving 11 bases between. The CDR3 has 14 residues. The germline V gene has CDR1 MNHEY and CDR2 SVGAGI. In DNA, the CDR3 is TGTGCCAGCAGGGAGACGGCCACTAACTATGGCTACACCTTC. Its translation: CASRETATNYGYTF.

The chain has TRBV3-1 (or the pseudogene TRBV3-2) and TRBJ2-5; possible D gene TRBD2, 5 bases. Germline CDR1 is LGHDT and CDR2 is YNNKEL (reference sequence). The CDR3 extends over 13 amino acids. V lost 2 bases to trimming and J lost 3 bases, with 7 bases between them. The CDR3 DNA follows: TGTGCCAGCAGCCAACCCGGGAAAGAGACCCAGTACTTC. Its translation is CASSQPGKETQYF.

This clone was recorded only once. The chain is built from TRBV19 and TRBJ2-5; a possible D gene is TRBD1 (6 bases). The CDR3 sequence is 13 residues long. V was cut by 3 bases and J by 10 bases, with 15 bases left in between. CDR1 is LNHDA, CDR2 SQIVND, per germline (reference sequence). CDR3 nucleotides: TGTGCCAGTAGTATCGGGGCAGGGGTCATCCAGTACTTC. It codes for CASSIGAGVIQYF.

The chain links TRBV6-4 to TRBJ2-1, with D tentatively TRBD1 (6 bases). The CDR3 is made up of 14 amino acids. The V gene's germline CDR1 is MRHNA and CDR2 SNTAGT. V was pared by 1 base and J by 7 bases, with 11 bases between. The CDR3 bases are TGTGCCAGCAGTGACTTACCAGGGGCGAATGAGCAGTTCTTC. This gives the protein CASSDLPGANEQFF.

CDR3 sequence: CASSRQYRETQYF. CDR3 nucleotides: TGCGCCAGCAGCCGACAGTACCGAGAGACCCAGTACTTC. The gene calls are TRBV5-1 and TRBJ2-5; a weak D match, TRBD1 (5 bases). Germline loops: CDR1 SGHRS, CDR2 YFSETQ. The V end was cut by 4 bases, the J end by 4 bases, with 11 bases between. CDR3 length: 13 residues.